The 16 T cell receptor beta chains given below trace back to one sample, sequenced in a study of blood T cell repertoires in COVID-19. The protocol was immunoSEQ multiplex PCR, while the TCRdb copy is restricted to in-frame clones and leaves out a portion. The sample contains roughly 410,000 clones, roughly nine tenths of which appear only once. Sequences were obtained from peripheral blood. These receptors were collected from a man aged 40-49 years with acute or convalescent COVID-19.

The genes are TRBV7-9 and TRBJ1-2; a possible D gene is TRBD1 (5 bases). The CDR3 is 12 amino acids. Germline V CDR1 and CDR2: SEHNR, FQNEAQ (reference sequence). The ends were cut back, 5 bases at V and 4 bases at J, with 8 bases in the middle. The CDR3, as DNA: TGTGCCAGCAGCCAAGGGGTCTATGGCTACACCTTC. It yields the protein CASSQGVYGYTF.

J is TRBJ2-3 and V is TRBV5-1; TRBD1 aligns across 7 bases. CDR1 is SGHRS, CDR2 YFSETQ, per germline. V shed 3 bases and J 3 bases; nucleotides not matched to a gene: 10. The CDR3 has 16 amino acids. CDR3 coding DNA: TGCGCCAGCAGCTCACAACCGGGACAGCGGACAGATACGCAGTATTTT. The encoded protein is CASSSQPGQRTDTQYF.

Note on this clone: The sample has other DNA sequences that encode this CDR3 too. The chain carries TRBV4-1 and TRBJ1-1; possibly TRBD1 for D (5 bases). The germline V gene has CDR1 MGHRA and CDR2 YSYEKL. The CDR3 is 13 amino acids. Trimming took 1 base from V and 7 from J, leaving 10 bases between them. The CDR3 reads CASSQGTGGEAFF. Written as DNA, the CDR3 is TGCGCCAGCAGCCAAGGGACGGGGGGTGAAGCTTTCTTT.

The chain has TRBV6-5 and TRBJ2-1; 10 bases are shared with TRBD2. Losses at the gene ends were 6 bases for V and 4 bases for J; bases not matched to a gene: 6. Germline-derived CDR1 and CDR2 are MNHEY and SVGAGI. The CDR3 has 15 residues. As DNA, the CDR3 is TGTGCCAGCAGCCAACTAGCGGGGCCATACAATGAGCAGTTCTTC. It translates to CASSQLAGPYNEQFF.

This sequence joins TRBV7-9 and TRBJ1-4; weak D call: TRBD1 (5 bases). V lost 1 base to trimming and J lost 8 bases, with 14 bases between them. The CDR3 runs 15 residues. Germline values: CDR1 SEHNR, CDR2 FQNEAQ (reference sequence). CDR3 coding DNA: TGTGCCAGCAGCTTAGGGGGCAGAAGAGAGGAAAAACTGTTTTTT. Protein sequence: CASSLGGRREEKLFF.

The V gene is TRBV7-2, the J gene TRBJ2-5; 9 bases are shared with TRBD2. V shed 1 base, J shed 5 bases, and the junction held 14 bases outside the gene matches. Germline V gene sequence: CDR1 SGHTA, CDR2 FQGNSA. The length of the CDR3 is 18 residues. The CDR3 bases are TGTGCCAGCAGCTTAGTAACCGCCCGGGCGGGAGGGGAGGAGACCCAGTACTTC. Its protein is CASSLVTARAGGEETQYF.

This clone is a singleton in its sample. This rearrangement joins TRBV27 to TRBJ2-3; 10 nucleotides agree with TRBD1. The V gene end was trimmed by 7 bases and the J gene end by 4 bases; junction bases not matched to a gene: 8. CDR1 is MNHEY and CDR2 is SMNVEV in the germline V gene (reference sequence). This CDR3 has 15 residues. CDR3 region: CASNAVDRGSDTQYF. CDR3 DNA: TGTGCCAGCAATGCGGTGGACAGGGGGTCAGATACGCAGTATTTT.

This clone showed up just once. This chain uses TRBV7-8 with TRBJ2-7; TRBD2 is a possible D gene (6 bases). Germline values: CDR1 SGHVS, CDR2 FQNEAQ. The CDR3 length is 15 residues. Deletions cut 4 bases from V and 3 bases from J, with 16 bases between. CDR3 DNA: TGTGCCAGCAGCTCCTTAGGCGGGGAGATCTACGAGCAGTACTTC. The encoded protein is CASSSLGGEIYEQYF.

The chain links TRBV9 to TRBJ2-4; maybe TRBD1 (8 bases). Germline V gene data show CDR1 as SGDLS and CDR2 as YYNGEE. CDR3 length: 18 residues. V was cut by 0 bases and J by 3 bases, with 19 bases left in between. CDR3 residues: CASSVGTGWEGIKNIQYF. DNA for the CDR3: TGTGCCAGCAGCGTAGGGACAGGGTGGGAGGGGATCAAAAACATTCAGTACTTC.

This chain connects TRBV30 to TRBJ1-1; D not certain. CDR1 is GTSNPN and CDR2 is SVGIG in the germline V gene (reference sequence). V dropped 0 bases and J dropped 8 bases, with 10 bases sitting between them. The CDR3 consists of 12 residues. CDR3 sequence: CAWSVLEAEAFF. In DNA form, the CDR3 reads TGTGCCTGGAGTGTATTGGAGGCAGAAGCTTTCTTT. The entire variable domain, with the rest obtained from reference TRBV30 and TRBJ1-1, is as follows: SQTIHQWPATLVQPVGSPLSLECTVEGTSNPNLYWYRQAAGRGLQLLFYSVGIGQISSEVPQNLSASRPQDRQFILSSKKLLLSDSGFYLCAWSVLEAEAFFGQGTRLTVV.

CDR3 sequence reads: CASSFAGGGNEQFF. CDR3 DNA: TGTGCCAGCAGTTTTGCGGGGGGAGGAAATGAGCAGTTCTTC. This sequence joins TRBV6-2 or TRBV6-3 and TRBJ2-1, with 8 positions matching TRBD2. CDR3 length: 14 residues. Germline V gene data show CDR1 as MNHEY and CDR2 as SVGEGT. Losses at the gene ends were 4 bases for V and 7 bases for J; bases not matched to a gene: 6.

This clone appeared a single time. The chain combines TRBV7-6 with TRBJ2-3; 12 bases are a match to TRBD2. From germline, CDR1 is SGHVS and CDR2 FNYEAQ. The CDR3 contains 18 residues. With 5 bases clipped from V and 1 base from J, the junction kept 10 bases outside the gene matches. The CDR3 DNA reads TGTGCCAGCAGCATACTAGCGGGAGGAAGCGGAGGCACAGATACGCAGTATTTT. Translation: CASSILAGGSGGTDTQYF. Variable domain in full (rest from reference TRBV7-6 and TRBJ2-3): GAGVSQSPRYKVTKRGQDVALRCDPISGHVSLYWYRQALGQGPEFLTYFNYEAQQDKSGLPNDRFSAERPEGSISTLTIQRTEQRDSAMYRCASSILAGGSGGTDTQYFGPGTRLTVL.

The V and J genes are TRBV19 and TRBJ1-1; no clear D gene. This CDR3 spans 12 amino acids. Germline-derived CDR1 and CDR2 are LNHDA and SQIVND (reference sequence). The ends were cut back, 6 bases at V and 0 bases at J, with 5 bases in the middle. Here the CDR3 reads CASSRVNTEAFF. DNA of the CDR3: TGTGCCAGTAGCCGAGTGAACACTGAAGCTTTCTTT. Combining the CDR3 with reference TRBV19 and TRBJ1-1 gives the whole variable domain DGGITQSPKYLFRKEGQNVTLSCEQNLNHDAMYWYRQDPGQGLRLIYYSQIVNDFQKGDIAEGYSVSREKKESFPLTVTSAQKNPTAFYLCASSRVNTEAFFGQGTRLTVV.

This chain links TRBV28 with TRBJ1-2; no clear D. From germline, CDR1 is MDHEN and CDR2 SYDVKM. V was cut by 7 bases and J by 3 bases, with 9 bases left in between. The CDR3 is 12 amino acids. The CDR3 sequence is CASTQRYYGYTF. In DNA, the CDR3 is TGTGCCAGCACCCAACGGTACTATGGCTACACCTTC.

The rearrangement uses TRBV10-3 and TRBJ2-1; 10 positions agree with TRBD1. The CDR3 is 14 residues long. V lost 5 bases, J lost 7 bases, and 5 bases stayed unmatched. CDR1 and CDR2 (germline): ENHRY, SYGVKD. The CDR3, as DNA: TGTGCCATCAGTAGGGACAGGGGTTTGAATGAGCAGTTCTTC. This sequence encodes CAISRDRGLNEQFF.

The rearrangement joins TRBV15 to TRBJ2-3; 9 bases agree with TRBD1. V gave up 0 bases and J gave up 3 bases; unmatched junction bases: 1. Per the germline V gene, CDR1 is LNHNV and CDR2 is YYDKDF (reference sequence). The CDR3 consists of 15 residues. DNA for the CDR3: TGTGCCACCAGCAGAGATGGACAGGGGACAGATACGCAGTATTTT. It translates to CATSRDGQGTDTQYF.